The 9 T cell receptor beta chains in this list originate from one sample, sequenced in a study of control samples from healthy donors and cancer patients. The data were produced by immunoSEQ multiplex PCR, yet TCRdb's version contains in-frame clones alone and is incomplete. The sample holds roughly 9,700 clones, more than 75% seen once. The material sequenced was PBMCs. Receptors were obtained from a man aged 55 to 69 with colorectal cancer.

The chain links TRBV19 to TRBJ1-1, with D perhaps TRBD1 (6 bases). V gave up 3 bases and J gave up 3 bases, with 17 bases separating them. The germline gives CDR1 LNHDA, CDR2 SQIVND (reference sequence). CDR3 length equals 16 residues. The CDR3 region has the DNA TGTGCCAGTAGTATCGCGGTGGGGGGCCTGTACACTGAAGCTTTCTTT. It encodes CASSIAVGGLYTEAFF.

This clone was counted only a few times. The rearrangement uses TRBV4-1 and TRBJ1-2; maybe TRBD1 (5 bases). The CDR3 extends over 14 amino acids. Germline V gene data show CDR1 as MGHRA and CDR2 as YSYEKL. Trimming stripped 0 bases from V and 2 bases from J, with 7 bases between. CDR3 nucleotides: TGCGCCAGCAGCCAAGATTGGGGGAACTATGGCTACACCTTC. Its translation: CASSQDWGNYGYTF.

This chain links TRBV11-2 with TRBJ2-7; D is uncertain. The CDR3 runs to 15 residues. In germline, CDR1 is SGHAT, CDR2 FQNNGV. Trimming removed 5 bases from V and 1 base from J, with 15 bases in between. CDR3 in amino acids: CASSPPVRSSYEQYF. CDR3 DNA sequence: TGTGCCAGCAGCCCACCGGTTAGATCTTCCTACGAGCAGTACTTC.

In DNA form, the CDR3 reads TGCGCCAGCAGCCCCTCAAGGAATCAGCCCCAGCATTTT. Translated, it gives CASSPSRNQPQHF. This chain links TRBV4-3 with TRBJ1-5; D not certain. Germline CDR1 LGHNA, CDR2 YSLEER. This CDR3 is 13 amino acids long. Trimming took 4 bases from V and 4 from J, leaving 8 bases between them.

This chain links TRBV30 with TRBJ1-2; no definite D call. This CDR3 has 11 amino acids. Germline values: CDR1 GTSNPN, CDR2 SVGIG (reference sequence). As DNA, the CDR3 is TGTGCTTTTGAAAGTAACTATGGCTACACCTTC. This translates into CAFESNYGYTF.

The chain couples TRBV28 to TRBJ2-7; D is possibly TRBD1 (6 bases). Germline V CDR1 and CDR2: MDHEN, SYDVKM. Trimming took off 4 bases at V and 1 base at J, with 11 bases between the two ends. This CDR3 is 14 amino acids long. The CDR3 is CASSSPGDSYEQYF. CDR3 nucleotide sequence: TGTGCCAGCAGTTCTCCAGGGGATTCCTACGAGCAGTACTTC.

J is TRBJ1-4 and V is TRBV28; TRBD1 aligns across 7 bases. Germline V gives CDR1 MDHEN, CDR2 SYDVKM. With V trimmed by 4 bases and J by 3 bases, 8 bases remained unmatched. The CDR3 consists of 16 residues. CDR3 bases: TGTGCCAGCAGTTCGCCTTTCGGGACAGCTAATGAAAAACTGTTTTTT. This gives the protein CASSSPFGTANEKLFF. Combining the CDR3 with reference TRBV28 and TRBJ1-4 gives the whole variable domain DVKVTQSSRYLVKRTGEKVFLECVQDMDHENMFWYRQDPGLGLRLIYFSYDVKMKEKGDIPEGYSVSREKKERFSLILESASTNQTSMYLCASSSPFGTANEKLFFGSGTQLSVL.

V and J are TRBV9 and TRBJ1-2; D may be TRBD1 (6 bases). The germline CDR1 and CDR2 sequences are SGDLS and YYNGEE. The V and J ends lost 3 bases and 7 bases respectively, with 16 bases between them. The CDR3 runs 14 residues. The CDR3 nucleotides read TGTGCCAGCAGCGCAGACACAGGGTTAACTGGCTACACCTTC. Its protein product is CASSADTGLTGYTF.

J is TRBJ1-1 and V is TRBV7-2, with no clear D. The germline gives CDR1 SGHTA, CDR2 FQGNSA. This CDR3 has 13 residues. The germline V and J ends were trimmed by 7 bases and 1 base, with 10 bases remaining between them. The CDR3 protein is CASNPFKNTEAFF. The CDR3 DNA is TGTGCCAGCAACCCTTTCAAGAACACTGAAGCTTTCTTT.